The 7 T cell receptor beta chains listed next were all sequenced from one sample in a study of cytomegalovirus exposure and HLA in healthy donors. Both 60 Vbeta primers and 13 Jbeta primers went into the PCR. The assay was immunoSEQ multiplex PCR, and TCRdb's table has in-frame clones only and misses some. The table records tens of thousands of clones, roughly 84% of them present only once. The sequenced sample consisted of PBMCs. The receptors originated from a young man in good health and CMV-seronegative.

The chain combines TRBV19 with TRBJ1-5; D may be TRBD1 (5 bases). The CDR3 totals 14 residues. Germline assignment: CDR1 LNHDA and CDR2 SQIVND (reference sequence). The V gene lost 3 bases and the J gene lost 5 bases, with 11 bases spanning the gap. The CDR3 nucleotides are TGTGCCAGTAGTATCCAGCAGGGCGATCAGCCCCAGCATTTT. Protein product: CASSIQQGDQPQHF.

V is TRBV7-9 and J is TRBJ2-7; 8 nucleotides align to TRBD2. CDR3 length: 14 amino acids. Looked up from germline, CDR1 is SEHNR and CDR2 is FQNEAQ (reference sequence). The J segment lost 0 bases and the V segment lost 11 bases, leaving 9 bases of the junction unmatched. The CDR3 DNA reads TGTGCCTCGGAGCGGGAGAGGTACTCCTACGAGCAGTACTTC. Residues: CASERERYSYEQYF.

The chain is built from TRBV7-9 and TRBJ2-7; 7 nucleotides match TRBD2. Trimming cost V 1 base and J 2 bases; bases outside gene matches: 2. The germline CDR1 and CDR2 sequences are SEHNR and FQNEAQ (reference sequence). This CDR3 contains 14 residues. This CDR3 reads CASSLGEGPYEQYF. The CDR3 bases are TGTGCCAGCAGCTTAGGGGAGGGGCCCTACGAGCAGTACTTC. Variable domain in full (rest from reference TRBV7-9 and TRBJ2-7): DTGVSQNPRHKITKRGQNVTFRCDPISEHNRLYWYRQTLGQGPEFLTYFQNEAQLEKSRLLSDRFSAERPKGSFSTLEIQRTEQGDSAMYLCASSLGEGPYEQYFGPGTRLTVT.

CDR3 nucleotides: TGTGCCACCAGCAGAGGATGGACAGGAAGCCAGATTAACTATGGCTACACCTTC. Residues: CATSRGWTGSQINYGYTF. The rearrangement uses TRBV15 and TRBJ1-2; 7 bases align to TRBD1. The CDR3 sequence is 18 residues long. V was pared by 1 base and J by 1 base, with 12 bases of the junction left unmatched. Looked up from germline, CDR1 is LNHNV and CDR2 is YYDKDF (reference sequence).

This clone appeared once. The chain carries TRBV10-1 and TRBJ1-1; perhaps TRBD1 as D (5 bases). The CDR3 is 14 amino acids. CDR1 WNHNN and CDR2 SYGVQD come from the germline V gene (reference sequence). V shed 6 bases and J shed 1 base, with 12 bases lying between them. DNA of the CDR3: TGCGCCAGCAGAGACTCAACAGGGAACACTGAAGCTTTCTTT. It specifies CASRDSTGNTEAFF.

The chain uses TRBV25-1 and TRBJ2-5, with D tentatively TRBD2 (6 bases). The CDR3 sequence is 14 residues long. In germline, CDR1 is MGHDK, CDR2 SYGVNS. The ends were cut back, 8 bases at V and 5 bases at J, with 18 bases in the middle. The CDR3 DNA follows: TGTGCCAGCGGACTGGGACTCTTGGGGGAGACCCAGTACTTC. Translation gives CASGLGLLGETQYF.

The chain joins TRBV18 to TRBJ1-5, with a weak D call TRBD1 (5 bases). Trimming took off 1 base at V and 2 bases at J, with 15 bases between the two ends. The CDR3 spans 17 residues. Germline V gives CDR1 KGHSH, CDR2 LQKENI. CDR3 region: CASSPRGEGRGNQPQHF. In DNA form, the CDR3 reads TGTGCCAGCTCACCACGGGGGGAAGGTCGGGGCAATCAGCCCCAGCATTTT.